A single T cell receptor beta chain is shown here with its context. In germline, CDR1 is SGHAT, CDR2 FQNNGV. CDR3 length: 14 residues. Trimming cost V 7 bases and J 4 bases, with 15 bases left between them. This record belongs to a study of blood T cells in healthy people across ages. Study in general: About one barcoded beta molecule per two T cells was captured by template switching.

Donors gave approximately 9.9 milliliters of peripheral blood apiece. The use of a sample-barcoded 5' primer and a J-beta primer mix characterized a second PCR of about 6 to 12 cycles. Each of the samples gave a minimum of 2.5 million paired-end reads that contained CDR3. A single record per CDR3 protein comes from TCRdb applying MiXCR to the 5' RACE reads. The sample lists around 2 million distinct CDR3 sequences; more than 35% were seen once. Sequencing was performed on blood. The chain links TRBV11-2 to TRBJ2-3, with D possibly being TRBD1 (5 bases). The sequence was collected from a human donor in good health. In DNA, the CDR3 is TGTGCCAGCACCCTATCAGGGATGGCAGATACGCAGTATTTT. Encoded protein: CASTLSGMADTQYF.